A single sample is the source of the 2 T cell receptor beta chains below, sequenced in a study of regulatory T cells in long-lasting Graves disease. Arm-PCR with iRepertoire HTBI primers amplified the CDR3 regions for these TCR beta libraries. TCRdb re-analysed the multiplex PCR reads in MiXCR, keeping a single row per CDR3 protein. The table has 250,000 or so distinct CDR3 sequences, 15% to 20% seen once. Indicated time point: newly diagnosed GD, antithyroid drugs for less than 3 months. Construction of the TCR library relied on RNA isolated from PBMCs. The same specimen was also included in a second study, on T cells in Graves' hyperthyroidism and ophthalmopathy.

The sample consisted of peripheral blood mononuclear cells (PBMCs), taken at new diagnosis, from a patient treated with antithyroid drugs. The receptor set was obtained from a woman aged 25 to 39 with Graves disease.

This clonotype was counted at least ten times. The J gene is TRBJ2-7, the V gene TRBV2, with 8 bases aligning to TRBD1. V trimming: 6 bases; J trimming: 3 bases; junction bases outside the gene matches: 16. Germline V lookup: CDR1 SNHLY, CDR2 FYNNEI. The CDR3 covers 17 residues. CDR3 sequence (DNA): TGTGCCAGCAGCACCCCAGTAAAGCAGACAGGGGACTACGAGCAGTACTTC. Its translation is CASSTPVKQTGDYEQYF.

This clonotype was counted ten times or more. The V call is TRBV15, the J call TRBJ1-1, with D possibly being TRBD1 (5 bases). The CDR3 totals 14 residues. CDR1 and CDR2 (germline): LNHNV, YYDKDF (reference sequence). V was pared by 1 base and J by 6 bases, with 12 bases between. The DNA for the CDR3 is TGTGCCACCAGCAGAGTGGGGTGGGGCGCTGAAGCTTTCTTT. Its protein product is CATSRVGWGAEAFF.